Listed below are T cell receptor beta chains from one sample, sequenced in a study of T cell clones after liver transplantation. Libraries were prepared by immunoSEQ multiplex PCR; TCRdb keeps only in-frame clonotypes and omits some of them. Among tens of thousands of clones listed, approximately 70% were seen once. The specimen comprised CD4+ T cells from blood, sampled at the roughly 15-month timepoint. These receptors all stem from a human patient who received a liver transplant. Some T cells may have originated in the graft donor. The conserved cysteine and the conserved F or W are not part of the CDR3 here.

V gene,J gene,CDR3 protein
TRBV14,TRBJ1-6,ASSRAGNNSPLH
TRBV19,TRBJ1-5,ASSIAPAVGHQPQH
TRBV7-2,TRBJ2-5,ASSLDRETQY
TRBV4-1,TRBJ2-5,ASSQDNLGGMSETQY
TRBV6-1,TRBJ2-3,ASSEAGGAGPTDTQY
TRBV27,TRBJ1-2,ASSSWQGPRDNYGYT
TRBV19,TRBJ2-5,ASSIEGVGWETQY
TRBV5-6,TRBJ1-3,ASSLGETRRSGNTIY
TRBV4-3,TRBJ2-1,ASSQGLTSTQEF
TRBV10-1,TRBJ1-3,ASSLRVHFVTLRRLLLSGNTIY
TRBV29-1,TRBJ1-1,SVERDKNTEAF
TRBV6-5,TRBJ1-2,ATSKGGATSYGYT
TRBV27,TRBJ1-5,ASRIRGDYSNQPQH
TRBV5-1,TRBJ1-4,ASSVGLMQGEKLF
TRBV6-1,TRBJ2-5,ASSVRQRETQY
TRBV6-6,TRBJ1-2,ASSYSRGKVGYT
TRBV7-6,TRBJ2-3,ASSLNPTVTDTQY
TRBV20-1,TRBJ2-1,SASYQHEQF
TRBV29-1,TRBJ2-1,SVDASGINNEQF
TRBV7-9,TRBJ1-5,ASSLGDTSQPQH
TRBV4-3,TRBJ2-1,ASSPGEAGGQEGQF
TRBV10-1,TRBJ1-1,ASSELCREDTEAF
TRBV7-2,TRBJ2-2,ASSSGLAGGSYTGELF
TRBV11-3,TRBJ2-3,ASSSGGAGTQY
TRBV7-2,TRBJ2-1,ASSKESYNEQF
TRBV5-6,TRBJ1-1,ASSGGFGDTEAF
TRBV6-1,TRBJ1-4,ASKVGGSGEKLF